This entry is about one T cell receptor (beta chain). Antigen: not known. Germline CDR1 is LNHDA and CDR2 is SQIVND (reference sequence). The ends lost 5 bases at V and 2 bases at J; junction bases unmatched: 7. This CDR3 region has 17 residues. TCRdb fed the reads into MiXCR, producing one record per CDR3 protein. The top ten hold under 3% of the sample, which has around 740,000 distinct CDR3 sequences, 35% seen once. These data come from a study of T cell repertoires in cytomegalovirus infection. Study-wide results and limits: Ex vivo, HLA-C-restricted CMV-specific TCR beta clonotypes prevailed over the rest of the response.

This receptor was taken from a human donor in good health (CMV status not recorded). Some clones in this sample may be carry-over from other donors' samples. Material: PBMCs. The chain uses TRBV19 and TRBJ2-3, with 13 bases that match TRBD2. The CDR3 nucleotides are TGTGCCAGTAGTCTTCGACTAGCGGGAGGCTCCACAGATACGCAGTATTTT. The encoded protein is CASSLRLAGGSTDTQYF.